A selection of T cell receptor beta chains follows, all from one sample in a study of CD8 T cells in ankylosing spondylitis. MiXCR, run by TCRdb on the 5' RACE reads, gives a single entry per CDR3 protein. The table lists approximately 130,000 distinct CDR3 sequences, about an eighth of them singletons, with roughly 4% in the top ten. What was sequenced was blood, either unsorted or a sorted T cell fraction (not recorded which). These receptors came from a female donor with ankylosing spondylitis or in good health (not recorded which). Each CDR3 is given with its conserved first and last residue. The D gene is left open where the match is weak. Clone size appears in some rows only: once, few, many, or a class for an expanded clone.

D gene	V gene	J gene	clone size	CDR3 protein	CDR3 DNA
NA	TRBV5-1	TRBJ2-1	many	CASSSFGSRDYNEQFF	TGCGCCAGCAGCTCCTTTGGGTCCAGGGACTACAATGAGCAGTTCTTC
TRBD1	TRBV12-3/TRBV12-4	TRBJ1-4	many	CASSYRQGREKLFF	TGTGCCAGCAGTTATCGACAGGGGCGGGAAAAACTGTTTTTT
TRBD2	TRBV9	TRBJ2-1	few	CASSVGQRGPYNEQFF	TGTGCCAGCAGCGTTGGCCAGCGGGGGCCCTACAATGAGCAGTTCTTC
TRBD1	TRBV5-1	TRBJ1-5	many	CASSPTGGDQPQHF	TGCGCCAGCAGCCCTACAGGGGGAGATCAGCCCCAGCATTTT
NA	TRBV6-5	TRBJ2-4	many	CVSSSYTGQAKNIQYF	TGTGTCAGCAGTTCCTATACTGGACAGGCCAAAAACATTCAGTACTTC
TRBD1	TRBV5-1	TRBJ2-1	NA	CASSPTGWQDEQFF	TGCGCCAGCAGCCCGACAGGGTGGCAGGATGAGCAGTTCTTC
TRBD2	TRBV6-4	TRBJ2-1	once	CASSSTSGRIQNEQFF	TGTGCCAGCAGTTCCACTAGCGGGAGGATCCAAAATGAGCAGTTCTTC
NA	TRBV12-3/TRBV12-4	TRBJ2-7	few	CASSFGTEQYF	TGTGCCAGCAGTTTCGGCACCGAGCAGTACTTC
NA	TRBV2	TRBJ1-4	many	CASSEAKGRSTNEKLFF	TGTGCCAGCAGTGAAGCGAAAGGCAGATCAACTAATGAAAAACTGTTTTTT
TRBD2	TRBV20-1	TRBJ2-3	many	CSAKPIAGGLFDTQYF	TGCAGTGCTAAACCCATAGCGGGGGGGCTCTTCGATACGCAGTATTTT
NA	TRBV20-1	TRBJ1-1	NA	CSARDAGNTEAFF	TGCAGTGCTAGAGATGCAGGCAACACTGAAGCTTTCTTT
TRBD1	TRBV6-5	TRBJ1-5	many	CASSYSGQVSNQPQHF	TGTGCCAGCAGTTACTCAGGACAGGTTAGCAATCAGCCCCAGCATTTT
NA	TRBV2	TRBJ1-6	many	CASSGNNSPLHF	TGTGCCAGCAGTGGGAATAATTCACCCCTCCACTTT
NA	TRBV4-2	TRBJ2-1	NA	CASSPDNSLYNEQFF	TGTGCCAGCAGCCCGGACAATTCCCTGTACAATGAGCAGTTCTTC
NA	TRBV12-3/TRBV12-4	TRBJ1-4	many	CASSPAGEKLFF	TGTGCCAGCTCCCCGGCGGGGGAAAAACTGTTTTTT
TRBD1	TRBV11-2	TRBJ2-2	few	CASTLDRGRTGELFF	TGTGCCAGCACCTTGGACAGGGGTCGTACCGGGGAGCTGTTTTTT
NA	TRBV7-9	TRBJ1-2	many	CASSLGERYTF	TGTGCCAGCAGCTTAGGAGAACGCTACACCTTC
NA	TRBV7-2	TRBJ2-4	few	CASSLQGGDIQYF	TGTGCCAGCAGCTTACAGGGGGGGGACATTCAGTACTTC
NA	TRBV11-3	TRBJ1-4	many	CASSFERVANEKLFF	TGTGCCAGCAGCTTTGAAAGGGTAGCTAATGAAAAACTGTTTTTT
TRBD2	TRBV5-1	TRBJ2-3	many	CASSLRTSDPQYF	TGCGCCAGCAGCTTGCGGACTAGCGACCCGCAGTATTTT
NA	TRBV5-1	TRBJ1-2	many	CASSSSTANYGYTF	TGCGCCAGCAGTTCATCGACGGCAAACTATGGCTACACCTTC